Listed below are T cell receptor beta chains from one sample, sequenced in a study of early T cells in non-severe SARS-CoV-2 infection. TCRdb processed the 5' RACE reads anew with MiXCR; each CDR3 protein has one entry. This table holds 60,000 to 80,000 distinct CDR3 sequences, less than 15% found once. The specimen sequenced was whole blood. The receptors here all came from an adult who was a healthcare worker with PCR-confirmed SARS-CoV-2 infection or an uninfected control (not recorded which). CDR3s include the opening cysteine and the closing phenylalanine or tryptophan. A D gene is named only where the DNA matches it firmly. A clone size is listed for some rows: how often the clone was seen (once, few, many), or a class if it is expanded.

TRBJ1-1	many	TRBV6-6	13	NA	TGTGCCAGCACCCCGGGGCCCGCCACTGAAGCTTTCTTT	CASTPGPATEAFF
TRBJ2-5	NA	TRBV6-5	15	TRBD2	TGTGCCAGCAGTTATGCTAGCGGAACCCAAGAGACCCAGTACTTC	CASSYASGTQETQYF
TRBJ1-5	many	TRBV19	16	NA	TGTGCCAGTAGTATAGAGGGGGCTAGGGGCAATCAGCCCCAGCATTTT	CASSIEGARGNQPQHF
TRBJ2-3	many	TRBV11-3	15	NA	TGTGCCAGCAGCCCAGAGGACAGTTCCACAGATACGCAGTATTTT	CASSPEDSSTDTQYF
TRBJ2-5	few	TRBV7-3	13	NA	TGTGCCAGCAGCTTTGGTAGTCAAGAGACCCAGTACTTC	CASSFGSQETQYF
TRBJ2-2	many	TRBV29-1	13	NA	TGCAGCGTTGAGACAGCGAACACCGGGGAGCTGTTTTTT	CSVETANTGELFF
TRBJ1-1	many	TRBV16	13	TRBD1	TGTGGAGCAGGGGGACAGGGGCTAAAGGAGGCTTTCTTT	CGAGGQGLKEAFF
TRBJ2-7	many	TRBV28	11	TRBD2	TGTGCCAGCAGTGTCGGACTAGTAAAGTACTTC	CASSVGLVKYF
TRBJ2-5	NA	TRBV6-6	16	NA	TGTGCCAGCAGTTACTGGGCAGGGGGGAAGGTTGAGACCCAGTACTTC	CASSYWAGGKVETQYF
TRBJ2-2	few	TRBV18	16	NA	TGTGCCAGCTCACCACTTCCGAGGAGCAACACCGGGGAGCTGTTTTTT	CASSPLPRSNTGELFF
TRBJ2-1	few	TRBV19	13	TRBD2	TGTGCCAGTAGACTAGCGGGAGGGCCGAAAAGGTTCTTC	CASRLAGGPKRFF
TRBJ2-7	many	TRBV5-1	14	NA	TGCGCCAGCAGGAGGGACTCAAGCTCCTACGAGCAGTACTTC	CASRRDSSSYEQYF
TRBJ2-5	NA	TRBV21-1	17	NA	TGTGCCAGCAGCAAAGCGCTGAGTAGCGGGAGGCGGGAGACCCAGTACTTC	CASSKALSSGRRETQYF
TRBJ1-4	NA	TRBV6-6	16	NA	TGTGCCAGCAGCCGATGGACAGTAAAGGGTGGTGAAAAACTGTTTTTT	CASSRWTVKGGEKLFF
TRBJ1-4	many	TRBV19	15	TRBD1	TGTGCCAGTAGTGAACGACAGGGCAGCCCGGAAAAACTGTTTTTT	CASSERQGSPEKLFF
TRBJ2-7	few	TRBV20-1	13	NA	TGCAGTGCTATCCCAGGGTCGGCCTACGAGCAGTACTTC	CSAIPGSAYEQYF
TRBJ2-5	few	TRBV29-1	13	TRBD1	TGCAGCGGGGGGCCAGGGGGAAGTGAGACCCAGTACTTC	CSGGPGGSETQYF
TRBJ1-2	many	TRBV12-3/TRBV12-4	14	NA	TGTGCCAGCAGTTTAGTGGGAGAGGGGCGAGGCTACACCTTC	CASSLVGEGRGYTF
TRBJ2-4	few	TRBV7-2	15	TRBD2	TGTGCCAGCAGCCCGGGAGGGCCGGTTCAAAACATTCAGTACTTC	CASSPGGPVQNIQYF
TRBJ1-2	many	TRBV10-2	15	NA	TGCGCCAGCAGTGAGTTTGAGGGGGCTAACTATGGCTACACCTTC	CASSEFEGANYGYTF
TRBJ1-2	NA	TRBV6-6	15	NA	TGTGCCAGCAGTTACGATAGGGGACGACCTTCTGGCTACACCTTC	CASSYDRGRPSGYTF
TRBJ2-3	few	TRBV6-1	16	NA	TGTGCATGCCGGAAAGTCGGCCAGCGGGCCACAGATACGCAGTATTTT	CACRKVGQRATDTQYF
TRBJ1-5	many	TRBV20-1	13	NA	TGCAGTGCTAGAGCGTCAAGGGCTCAGCCCCAGCATTTT	CSARASRAQPQHF
TRBJ1-6	few	TRBV20-1	16	NA	TGCAGTGCTAGAGATACGGGGGCGATCCGTAATTCACCCCTCCACTTT	CSARDTGAIRNSPLHF
TRBJ2-1	few	TRBV7-9	14	TRBD2	TGTGCCAGCAGCTTGCAACTAGCGGTCAATGAGCAGTTCTTC	CASSLQLAVNEQFF
TRBJ1-1	NA	TRBV9	15	NA	TGTGCCAGCAGGAGAGGTCTATCAACGAACACTGAAGCTTTCTTT	CASRRGLSTNTEAFF
TRBJ2-2	NA	TRBV5-4	14	NA	TGTGCCAGCACGGACAGCGCGAACACCGGGGAGCTGTTTTTT	CASTDSANTGELFF
TRBJ1-5	NA	TRBV20-1	15	NA	TGCAGTGCTGGGGGGCGGACACGGGGTGATCAGCCCCAGCATTTT	CSAGGRTRGDQPQHF
TRBJ1-1	many	TRBV11-2	13	NA	TGTGCCAGCAGCTTAGCCACTTACACTGAAGCTTTCTTT	CASSLATYTEAFF
TRBJ2-1	few	TRBV2	12	NA	TGTGCCAGCAGTGATGACCTCGCAGAGCAGTTCTTC	CASSDDLAEQFF
TRBJ1-2	many	TRBV12-3/TRBV12-4	12	NA	TGTGCCAGCAGTTTAAGGAGCTATGGCTACACCTTC	CASSLRSYGYTF
TRBJ2-1	few	TRBV28	12	NA	TGTGCCAGCAGTACCCCTATTGGTGAGCAGTTCTTC	CASSTPIGEQFF
TRBJ2-7	NA	TRBV6-5	12	TRBD1	TGTGCCAGCAGACAGGGGACGTACGAGCAGTACTTC	CASRQGTYEQYF
TRBJ1-5	many	TRBV19	16	NA	TGTGCCAGTAGTATCAGGTACCTTGACACGGATCAGCCCCAGCATTTT	CASSIRYLDTDQPQHF
TRBJ2-7	many	TRBV27	15	TRBD2	TGTGCCAGTCGTTCAGCGGGAAGCGGGTTGGACGAGCAGTACTTC	CASRSAGSGLDEQYF
TRBJ2-3	many	TRBV27	13	NA	TGTGCCAGCAGTTTCCTTAACACAGATACGCAGTATTTT	CASSFLNTDTQYF
TRBJ2-3	many	TRBV18	15	NA	TGTGCCAGCTCAGAGGAGGTGCTTCGCGCAGATACGCAGTATTTT	CASSEEVLRADTQYF
TRBJ2-5	many	TRBV11-3	13	NA	TGTGCCAGCAGCTTAGGCGAGGGAGAGACCCAGTACTTC	CASSLGEGETQYF
TRBJ1-2	many	TRBV4-1	15	TRBD1	TGCGCCAGCAGCCAACCCCTCAGGGGGAATGATGGCTACACCTTC	CASSQPLRGNDGYTF
TRBJ2-7	few	TRBV19	14	TRBD2	TGTGCCAGTACCCGGCAACTAGCGGGAGGCGAGCAGTACTTC	CASTRQLAGGEQYF
TRBJ2-1	many	TRBV9	14	TRBD2	TGTGCCAGCAGCGGACTAGCGGATTACAATGAGCAGTTCTTC	CASSGLADYNEQFF
TRBJ1-4	many	TRBV2	14	TRBD1	TGTGCCAGCAGTGCCGGGACAGGGGGTGAAAAACTGTTTTTT	CASSAGTGGEKLFF
TRBJ2-7	many	TRBV18	15	NA	TGTGCCAGCTCACCAAGCCGGTCAAGCTCCTACGAGCAGTACTTC	CASSPSRSSSYEQYF
TRBJ2-1	many	TRBV12-3/TRBV12-4	17	NA	TGTGCCAGCAGTTTACTTCGGACGTCCGGTAGGTACAATGAGCAGTTCTTC	CASSLLRTSGRYNEQFF
TRBJ1-1	NA	TRBV5-1	14	NA	TGCGCCAGCAGCTTGGAACAATTGAACACTGAAGCTTTCTTT	CASSLEQLNTEAFF
TRBJ2-5	NA	TRBV24-1	16	NA	TGTGCCACCAGTGATCTTGGAACGGAGGGGCTAGAGACCCAGTACTTC	CATSDLGTEGLETQYF
TRBJ2-1	NA	TRBV28	15	NA	TGTGCCAGCAGCCCCTGGTCCAGCTCCTACAATGAGCAGTTCTTC	CASSPWSSSYNEQFF
TRBJ2-5	many	TRBV29-1	14	NA	TGCAGCGTGCCTAAATCGGGTATTCGAGAGACCCAGTACTTC	CSVPKSGIRETQYF
TRBJ1-2	few	TRBV9	13	NA	TGTGCCAGCACCGTAAGAGCTAACTATGGCTACACCTTC	CASTVRANYGYTF
TRBJ2-1	NA	TRBV6-2/TRBV6-3	12	NA	TGTGCCAGCAGTTACACCTACAATGAGCAGTTCTTC	CASSYTYNEQFF
TRBJ2-5	many	TRBV19	14	NA	TGTGCCAGTAGTACCCGGGACGTACAAGAGACCCAGTACTTC	CASSTRDVQETQYF
TRBJ2-1	many	TRBV28	16	NA	TGTGCCAGCAGCTCAACAGGGATGAGCTCCTACAATGAGCAGTTCTTC	CASSSTGMSSYNEQFF
TRBJ2-3	few	TRBV29-1	14	TRBD2	TGCAGCTATGTGGGCGGGAGAAGTACAGATACGCAGTATTTT	CSYVGGRSTDTQYF
TRBJ2-1	many	TRBV24-1	16	TRBD2	TGTGCCACCAGTGATTTGACTAGCGGGAGGTTCAATGAGCAGTTCTTC	CATSDLTSGRFNEQFF
TRBJ2-7	NA	TRBV28	14	NA	TGTGCCAGCAGCCCGCCGGGACCCGGAGACGAGCAGTACTTC	CASSPPGPGDEQYF